The clone carrying this TCR beta chain was detected ten times or more. Its matching antigen is unknown. The data derive from a study of identical twins. Study-wide points: In cord blood, abundant beta clonotypes had fewer insertions; memory showed no trend.

The CDR3 extends over 13 amino acids. CDR1 is SQVTM and CDR2 is ANQGSEA in the germline V gene. Trimming cost V 6 bases and J 2 bases, with 14 bases left between them. One entry per CDR3 protein results from TCRdb running MiXCR on the 5' RACE reads. The sample records roughly 690,000 distinct CDR3 sequences, around 21% being singletons. A further study also used this sample, focusing on T cells expressing NK-cell markers. That work adds: Of CD8+ T cells, about 1.0-8% belonged to dominant NKG2C+ clonotypes in 5 to 7 donors.

The J gene is TRBJ2-7, the V gene TRBV29-1, with a possible D match to TRBD1 (6 bases). The sequencing sample was made of PBMCs. The sequence was collected from a woman between 18 and 29 years old in good health. The CDR3, as DNA: TGCAGCGTGATGGACAGCTTAACCTACGAGCAGTACTTC. Its translation is CSVMDSLTYEQYF.